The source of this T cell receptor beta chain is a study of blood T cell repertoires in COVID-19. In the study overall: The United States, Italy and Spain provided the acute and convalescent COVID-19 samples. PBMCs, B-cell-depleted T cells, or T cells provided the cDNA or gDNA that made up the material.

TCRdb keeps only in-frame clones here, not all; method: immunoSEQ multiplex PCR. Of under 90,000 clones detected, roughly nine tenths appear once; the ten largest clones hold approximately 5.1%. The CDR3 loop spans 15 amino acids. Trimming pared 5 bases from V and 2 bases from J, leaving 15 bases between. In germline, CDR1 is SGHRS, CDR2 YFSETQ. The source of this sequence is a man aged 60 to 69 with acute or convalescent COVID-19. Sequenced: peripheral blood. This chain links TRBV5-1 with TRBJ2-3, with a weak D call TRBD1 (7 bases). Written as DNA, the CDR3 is TGCGCCAGCAGGGAGGGGGGACAGACCACAGATACGCAGTATTTT. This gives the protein CASREGGQTTDTQYF.